Presented here are 26 T cell receptor beta chains from one specimen sequenced in a study of control samples from healthy donors and cancer patients. The protocol was immunoSEQ multiplex PCR, while the TCRdb copy is restricted to in-frame clones and leaves out a portion. Seen here are approximately 170,000 clones, about 91% observed once, and the top ten hold nearly 5%. Sequencing used blood. The receptor source for this set is a woman between 25 and 40 years old in good health.

The genes are TRBV18 and TRBJ2-7; TRBD1 matches at 8 bases. The V gene end was trimmed by 2 bases and the J gene end by 6 bases; junction bases not matched to a gene: 6. CDR3 length: 14 amino acids. Germline V gene sequence: CDR1 KGHSH, CDR2 LQKENI. CDR3 in DNA: TGTGCCAGCTCACCAGGGACAGGCCCCCGCGAGCAGTACTTC. It yields the protein CASSPGTGPREQYF.

The V gene is TRBV6-4, the J gene TRBJ2-3; TRBD2 agrees at 11 bases. This CDR3 is built from 14 residues. V was clipped by 3 bases and J by 9 bases; unmatched bases: 5. Per germline, CDR1 MRHNA and CDR2 SNTAGT. The CDR3 loop reads CASSEGLAGGTQYF. The CDR3 coding sequence is TGTGCCAGCAGTGAAGGGCTAGCGGGAGGCACGCAGTATTTT.

This clone has just one count. In DNA, the CDR3 is TGTGCCAGCAGTGAATTGGGGACAGTATCCTACGAGCAGTACTTC. Residues: CASSELGTVSYEQYF. V usage is TRBV6-1 and J usage is TRBJ2-7; TRBD1 agrees at 7 bases. Germline assignment: CDR1 MNHNS and CDR2 SASEGT. The CDR3 length is 15 residues. Germline trimming cut 2 bases from V and 1 base from J; bases unmatched to any gene: 5.

Remarks on this clone: In this CDR3 the conserved last residue, phenylalanine or tryptophan, is missing, so a read error is likely. The limits of the CDR3 on the DNA are not certain, so only TCRdb's listed CDR3 is given. The chain couples TRBV24-1 to TRBJ2-3; TRBD2, the table's D call, lacks a check against the DNA. The germline V gene encodes CDR1 KGHDR and CDR2 SFDVKD. The CDR3 spans 9 residues, counting both ends. The CDR3 reads CATSVSRAG.

The V call is TRBV2, the J call TRBJ2-3; 7 nucleotides line up with TRBD2. Trimming removed 6 bases from V and 0 bases from J; junction bases left unmatched: 6. Germline CDR1 and CDR2: SNHLY and FYNNEI. This CDR3 spans 15 amino acids. The chain's CDR3 is CASRLAGLSTDTQYF. CDR3 bases: TGTGCCAGCAGATTAGCGGGTCTTAGCACAGATACGCAGTATTTT.

The chain has TRBV13 and TRBJ1-1; no reliable D call. Germline values: CDR1 PRHDT, CDR2 FYEKMQ (reference sequence). V dropped 0 bases and J dropped 0 bases, with 5 bases sitting between them. This CDR3 comprises 14 residues. CDR3 nucleotides: TGTGCCAGCAGCTTAGGGGTGTTGAACACTGAAGCTTTCTTT. Translating gives CASSLGVLNTEAFF.

This clone was seen a handful of times. The chain joins TRBV3-1 (or the pseudogene TRBV3-2) to TRBJ2-1; TRBD2 matches at 9 bases. The CDR3 contains 20 residues. Germline CDR1 LGHDT, CDR2 YNNKEL (reference sequence). V was clipped by 4 bases and J by 8 bases; unmatched bases: 24. The CDR3 DNA follows: TGTGCCAGCAGCCCTCCCCTACTACATAGCGGGAGAAAGAGTGGTGATGAGCAGTTCTTC. Its translation: CASSPPLLHSGRKSGDEQFF.

The chain recombines TRBV5-8 with TRBJ1-2; D not resolved. V lost 2 bases and J 2 bases, leaving 10 bases between the germline ends. CDR1 SGHTS and CDR2 YDEGEE come from the germline V gene. The CDR3 has 14 amino acids. The CDR3 region is CASSFVAANYGYTF. CDR3 nucleotides: TGTGCCAGCAGCTTCGTGGCGGCGAACTATGGCTACACCTTC.

This sequence joins TRBV19 and TRBJ1-1; TRBD1 is a possible D gene (6 bases). V lost 2 bases and J lost 0, with 13 bases in between. The CDR3 contains 16 residues. CDR1 is LNHDA, CDR2 SQIVND, per germline (reference sequence). CDR3 DNA: TGTGCCAGTAGTATATTCAGTGGGACAATGAACACTGAAGCTTTCTTT. This encodes CASSIFSGTMNTEAFF.

The genes are TRBV21-1 and TRBJ2-7; the table's TRBD2 call for D was not verified on the DNA. TRBV21-1 is described as a pseudogene. The CDR3 runs 14 residues. This CDR3 is CASSNDFNSYEQYV. DNA of the CDR3: TGTGCCAGCAGCAATGACTTCAACTCCTACGAGCAGTACGTC.

The chain employs TRBV28 and TRBJ2-7; 10 bases line up with TRBD2. This CDR3 is built from 16 residues. The junction had 6 bases not matched to a gene; V was cut back by 4 bases and J by 0 bases. Per the germline V gene, CDR1 is MDHEN and CDR2 is SYDVKM. The CDR3 nucleotides read TGTGCCAGCAGTTCTAGCGGGAGTGCTAGCTCCTACGAGCAGTACTTC. Translated: CASSSSGSASSYEQYF.

The rearrangement uses TRBV12-3 or TRBV12-4 and TRBJ2-2; no clear D. V was pared by 5 bases and J by 5 bases, with 6 bases between. The CDR3 has 12 residues. In nucleotides, the CDR3 is TGTGCCAGCAGTATCGGGACCGGGGAGCTGTTTTTT. It specifies CASSIGTGELFF.

This clone was found once. The chain recombines TRBV30 with TRBJ1-1; D is unclear. The CDR3 consists of 15 residues. V was shortened by 0 bases and J by 4 bases, with 15 bases between the two germline ends. From germline, CDR1 is GTSNPN and CDR2 SVGIG (reference sequence). The CDR3 loop is CAWSVLGSGSTEAFF. In nucleotides, the CDR3 is TGTGCCTGGAGTGTACTAGGGTCGGGGAGCACTGAAGCTTTCTTT.

The gene calls are TRBV4-1 and TRBJ1-5, with D unclear. V was trimmed by 2 bases and J by 4 bases, leaving 6 bases between them. This CDR3 spans 13 amino acids. From germline, CDR1 is MGHRA and CDR2 YSYEKL. In DNA form, the CDR3 reads TGCGCCAGCAGCCAACTAGGAAATCAGCCCCAGCATTTT. Encoded protein: CASSQLGNQPQHF.

The chain uses TRBV5-5 and TRBJ2-2, with TRBD1 identical over 9 bases. V dropped 6 bases and J dropped 5; count of bases not matched to a gene: 8. Germline CDR1 reads SGHKS; CDR2 reads YYEKEE (reference sequence). The CDR3 extends over 15 amino acids. The CDR3 loop is CASTEQGARTGELFF. For the CDR3, the DNA is TGTGCCAGCACAGAACAGGGGGCGAGAACCGGGGAGCTGTTTTTT.

The chain uses TRBV5-4 and TRBJ1-6; possibly TRBD1 for D (5 bases). The V end lost 0 bases, the J end lost 7 bases, and 11 bases lay between the germline ends. There are 15 residues in the CDR3. Germline V gene lookup returns CDR1 SGHNT and CDR2 YYREEE (reference sequence). The CDR3: CASSLGPGMNSPLHF. The CDR3 region has the DNA TGTGCCAGCAGCTTGGGTCCAGGGATGAATTCACCCCTCCACTTT.

The chain combines TRBV5-4 with TRBJ2-2, with D maybe TRBD2 (6 bases). V dropped 0 bases and J dropped 8 bases, with 11 bases sitting between them. The CDR3 extends over 14 amino acids. Per the germline V gene, CDR1 is SGHNT and CDR2 is YYREEE (reference sequence). In nucleotides, the CDR3 is TGTGCCAGCAGCTTGGGCGGGGAGGCTGGGGAGCTGTTTTTT. It yields the protein CASSLGGEAGELFF.

This clone was seen just once. The CDR3 DNA reads TGCACCAGCAGCCACTGGTCAGATACGCAGTATTTT. Protein product: CTSSHWSDTQYF. This chain joins TRBV1 and TRBJ2-3. TRBV1 is a known pseudogene. This CDR3 is 12 amino acids long.

This chain joins TRBV18 and TRBJ2-1; 8 nucleotides match TRBD2. Per the germline V gene, CDR1 is KGHSH and CDR2 is LQKENI. Unmatched junction bases numbered 5, after V lost 0 bases and J lost 4 bases. The CDR3 length is 16 residues. The CDR3 reads CASSPPAAGVYNEQFF. The CDR3 DNA sequence: TGTGCCAGCTCACCACCGGCAGCGGGAGTGTACAATGAGCAGTTCTTC.

This chain joins TRBV7-8 and TRBJ1-1; tentative D call: TRBD1 (6 bases). This CDR3 contains 15 residues. Germline V gene lookup returns CDR1 SGHVS and CDR2 FQNEAQ. Deletions cut 5 bases from V and 1 base from J, with 14 bases between. The CDR3 sequence: CASSNPQGGNTEAFF. The DNA of the CDR3 is TGTGCCAGCAGCAATCCACAGGGCGGGAACACTGAAGCTTTCTTT.

The genes are TRBV12-3 or TRBV12-4 and TRBJ1-1; the D is unclear. CDR3 length: 12 residues. V was shortened by 3 bases and J by 5 bases, with 7 bases between the two germline ends. CDR3 region: CASSFLETEAFF. CDR3 DNA sequence: TGTGCCAGCAGTTTTTTGGAAACTGAAGCTTTCTTT.

This chain connects TRBV4-1 to TRBJ2-1, with D unresolved. This CDR3 is 15 amino acids long. The ends were cut back, 4 bases at V and 0 bases at J, with 10 bases in the middle. Germline assignment: CDR1 MGHRA and CDR2 YSYEKL. The CDR3 DNA is TGCGCCAGCAGCCTAGACCCGAGCTCCTACAATGAGCAGTTCTTC. Translated: CASSLDPSSYNEQFF.

This chain joins TRBV24-1 and TRBJ2-5; 9 bases are shared with TRBD1. This CDR3 is 14 amino acids long. Looked up from germline, CDR1 is KGHDR and CDR2 is SFDVKD. After removal of 6 bases from V and 5 bases from J, the junction contained 6 bases not matched to a gene. The CDR3 DNA follows: TGTGCCACCAGTACGTTACAGGGGGCGGAGACCCAGTACTTC. Protein: CATSTLQGAETQYF.

The chain employs TRBV4-1 and TRBJ2-5; maybe TRBD1 (5 bases). The germline CDR1 and CDR2 sequences are MGHRA and YSYEKL. V lost 8 bases and J lost 2, with 12 bases in between. CDR3 length: 13 residues. The CDR3 spells CASALQVQETQYF. The CDR3 region has the DNA TGCGCCAGCGCTCTACAGGTTCAAGAGACCCAGTACTTC.

For this clone: At one end, the junction sequence differs from germline, possibly due to a read error. The V gene is TRBV6-5, the J gene TRBJ1-4; D perhaps matches TRBD1 (5 bases). CDR1 is MNHEY, CDR2 SVGAGI, per germline. This CDR3 region has 13 residues. The CDR3 here is CTSVAGPNEKLFF. For the CDR3, the DNA is TGTACCAGCGTTGCAGGGCCCAATGAAAAACTGTTTTTT.

This clone was observed a single time. The chain recombines TRBV6-5 with TRBJ1-5; TRBD1 aligns across 9 bases. The CDR3 covers 15 residues. Germline trimming cut 10 bases from V and 1 base from J; bases unmatched to any gene: 8. CDR1 is MNHEY, CDR2 SVGAGI, per germline. The CDR3 DNA reads TGTGCCATTACAGGGGGCTCTTCAAGCAATCAGCCCCAGCATTTT. Its protein is CAITGGSSSNQPQHF.